Each of the 19 T cell receptor beta chains below was sequenced from the same sample in a study of T cells after yellow fever vaccination. MiXCR, run by TCRdb on the 5' RACE reads, gives a single entry per CDR3 protein. The sample lists about 500,000 distinct CDR3 sequences; around 17% were seen once. The sequencing here drew on PBMCs, taken 4 to 5 days after the first yellow fever vaccination. The receptors derive from a man aged 18 to 30 who received the YFV17D yellow fever vaccine.

This clonotype appeared a few times. This sequence joins TRBV2 and TRBJ1-6, with D perhaps matching TRBD1 (5 bases). This CDR3 has 13 residues. Trimming took 8 bases from V and 7 from J, leaving 12 bases between them. CDR1 and CDR2 from the germline V gene are SNHLY and FYNNEI. The CDR3 DNA follows: TGTGCCAGCGAACGACAGCTAAATTCACCCCTCCACTTT. Translated, it gives CASERQLNSPLHF.

The rearrangement links TRBV6-2 or TRBV6-3 to TRBJ2-5; TRBD1 aligns across 7 bases. The CDR3 contains 15 residues. The germline CDR1 and CDR2 sequences are MNHEY and SVGEGT. V lost 6 bases and J lost 2; bases outside the gene matches: 9. The CDR3 sequence: CASSRTGVGQETQYF. In nucleotides, the CDR3 is TGTGCCAGCAGCAGAACAGGGGTCGGGCAAGAGACCCAGTACTTC.

The CDR3 region is CSARGPGREYGYTF. CDR3 nucleotides: TGCAGTGCTAGAGGGCCCGGGAGGGAGTATGGCTACACCTTC. The genes are TRBV20-1 and TRBJ1-2; D is uncertain. V lost 1 base and J lost 5, with 14 bases in between. In germline, CDR1 is DFQATT, CDR2 SNEGSKA (reference sequence). This CDR3 spans 14 amino acids.

This clonotype was counted a few times. The genes are TRBV7-8 and TRBJ1-1; the D is unclear. Germline V CDR1 and CDR2: SGHVS, FQNEAQ. Trimming left V 3 bases short and J 3 bases short, with 8 bases between. CDR3 length equals 13 residues. The CDR3 sequence is CASSFGVYTEAFF. CDR3 DNA sequence: TGTGCCAGCAGCTTCGGGGTCTACACTGAAGCTTTCTTT.

The table lists this clonotype with a few counts. This chain joins TRBV24-1 and TRBJ2-5; TRBD2 aligns across 11 bases. V dropped 10 bases and J dropped 5; count of bases not matched to a gene: 2. The CDR3 contains 12 residues. Germline V gene sequence: CDR1 KGHDR, CDR2 SFDVKD. CDR3 DNA: TGTGCCACTAGCGGGGGGGGTGAGACCCAGTACTTC. This translates into CATSGGGETQYF.

This clonotype was recorded a few times. This chain links TRBV3-1 with TRBJ1-6; 10 bases fit TRBD1. V lost 4 bases to trimming and J lost 8 bases; unmatched junction nucleotides: 5. From germline, CDR1 is LGHDT and CDR2 YNNKEL (reference sequence). The CDR3 runs 15 residues. The CDR3 DNA reads as TGTGCCAGCAGCCCCCGGGACAGGGGTTATTCACCCCTCCACTTT. It is translated as CASSPRDRGYSPLHF.

The chain carries TRBV10-3 and TRBJ1-6; no clear D. V was clipped by 4 bases and J by 7 bases, with 14 bases between them. The CDR3 extends over 15 amino acids. From germline, CDR1 is ENHRY and CDR2 SYGVKD. CDR3 protein: CAISGRVVLNSPLHF. The CDR3 DNA reads as TGTGCCATCAGTGGACGAGTCGTTTTAAATTCACCCCTCCACTTT.

The gene calls are TRBV5-6 and TRBJ1-2; 11 positions agree with TRBD1. V lost 2 bases to trimming and J lost 9 bases; unmatched junction nucleotides: 6. The germline V gene encodes CDR1 SGHDT and CDR2 YYEEEE. CDR3 size: 14 residues. The CDR3 DNA sequence: TGTGCCAGCAGCTTCGGACAGGGGGCATCGAGCTACACCTTC. Translation: CASSFGQGASSYTF.

The chain employs TRBV28 and TRBJ2-7; 8 bases fit TRBD1. J gave up 6 bases and V 1 base, and 5 bases lay outside the gene matches. The CDR3 is 14 amino acids. Germline V CDR1 and CDR2: MDHEN, SYDVKM. Here the CDR3 reads CASSLSRGRIEQYV. CDR3 DNA sequence: TGTGCCAGCAGTTTATCCAGGGGGCGCATCGAGCAGTACGTC.

There are a few counts of this clonotype. The chain carries TRBV29-1 and TRBJ2-5; D might be TRBD2 (6 bases). The CDR3 sequence is 13 residues long. The ends were cut back, 7 bases at V and 4 bases at J, with 16 bases in the middle. Germline V CDR1 and CDR2: SQVTM, ANQGSEA. This chain's CDR3 is CSAAGRGTETQYF. CDR3 DNA: TGCAGCGCCGCGGGACGGGGAACAGAGACCCAGTACTTC.

The chain links TRBV20-1 to TRBJ1-2; 8 bases match TRBD1. This CDR3 is built from 13 residues. Germline loops: CDR1 DFQATT, CDR2 SNEGSKA (reference sequence). V dropped 8 bases and J dropped 2; count of bases not matched to a gene: 7. Written as DNA, the CDR3 is TGCAGTTTACTTGGACAGGGCAACTATGGCTACACCTTC. It specifies CSLLGQGNYGYTF.

The chain joins TRBV6-5 to TRBJ2-3; 9 bases are shared with TRBD2. From germline, CDR1 is MNHEY and CDR2 SVGAGI. The CDR3 totals 16 residues. V was pared by 0 bases and J by 3 bases, with 4 bases of the junction left unmatched. CDR3 coding DNA: TGTGCCAGCAGTTACTCGTCTAGCGGGGTTACAGATACGCAGTATTTT. Its protein is CASSYSSSGVTDTQYF.

There are many counts of this clonotype. The chain has TRBV7-9 and TRBJ1-4, with TRBD1 matching 8 bases. The CDR3 spans 14 residues. The V gene's germline CDR1 is SEHNR and CDR2 FQNEAQ (reference sequence). V shed 5 bases and J 8 bases; nucleotides not matched to a gene: 7. This chain's CDR3 is CASSRTGIGEKLFF. CDR3 in DNA: TGTGCCAGCAGCCGGACAGGGATCGGCGAAAAACTGTTTTTT. The whole variable domain, filled in from reference TRBV7-9 and TRBJ1-4, reads DTGVSQNPRHKITKRGQNVTFRCDPISEHNRLYWYRQTLGQGPEFLTYFQNEAQLEKSRLLSDRFSAERPKGSFSTLEIQRTEQGDSAMYLCASSRTGIGEKLFFGSGTQLSVL.

This clonotype has a handful of counts. This chain uses TRBV3-1 with TRBJ2-7, with D tentatively TRBD2 (5 bases). With 5 bases removed from V and 3 bases from J, the gap between germline ends came to 8 bases. The length of the CDR3 is 12 residues. Germline V lookup: CDR1 LGHDT, CDR2 YNNKEL (reference sequence). DNA for the CDR3: TGTGCCAGCAGCGGTGGGAGCTACGAGCAGTACGTC. It codes for CASSGGSYEQYV.

There are a few counts of this clonotype. V gene TRBV5-6 combines with J gene TRBJ1-2; possibly TRBD1 for D (6 bases). CDR1 is SGHDT, CDR2 YYEEEE, per germline. The CDR3 has 15 amino acids. With 5 bases removed from V and 2 bases from J, the gap between germline ends came to 16 bases. In DNA form, the CDR3 reads TGTGCCAGCAGTCGGGACACTCCTGCAAACTATGGCTACACCTTC. Amino acids: CASSRDTPANYGYTF. The variable domain in full, completed from reference TRBV5-6 and TRBJ1-2, reads DAGVTQSPTHLIKTRGQQVTLRCSPKSGHDTVSWYQQALGQGPQFIFQYYEEEERQRGNFPDRFSGHQFPNYSSELNVNALLLGDSALYLCASSRDTPANYGYTFGSGTRLTVV.

Written as DNA, the CDR3 is TGTGCCAGTATGACAGGGGGCACAGATACGCAGTATTTT. This translates into CASMTGGTDTQYF. The chain is built from TRBV28 and TRBJ2-3, with 8 bases matching TRBD1. The CDR3 has 13 residues. Germline V CDR1 and CDR2: MDHEN, SYDVKM. J was trimmed by 1 base and V by 9 bases; bases with no gene match: 3.

The table lists this clonotype with a few counts. This chain joins TRBV7-9 and TRBJ2-5; 8 bases are a match to TRBD2. The germline V gene has CDR1 SEHNR and CDR2 FQNEAQ (reference sequence). This CDR3 has 15 residues. V shed 4 bases, J shed 1 base, and the junction held 5 bases outside the gene matches. CDR3 sequence reads: CASSSLAELQETQYF. The CDR3 DNA sequence: TGTGCCAGCAGCTCACTAGCGGAGCTCCAAGAGACCCAGTACTTC.

The chain uses TRBV25-1 and TRBJ1-6; no firm D call. CDR3 size: 15 residues. Looked up from germline, CDR1 is MGHDK and CDR2 is SYGVNS. The V gene lost 0 bases and the J gene lost 7 bases, with 10 bases spanning the gap. The CDR3 region has the DNA TGTGCCAGCAGTGAATATCAAGCGGAGAATTCACCCCTCCACTTT. It specifies CASSEYQAENSPLHF.

V is TRBV20-1 and J is TRBJ2-3, with TRBD2 matching over 11 bases. Unmatched junction bases numbered 6, after V lost 3 bases and J lost 4 bases. The CDR3 runs to 15 residues. Per the germline V gene, CDR1 is DFQATT and CDR2 is SNEGSKA (reference sequence). CDR3 protein: CSARVSGGAADTQYF. The DNA of the CDR3 is TGCAGTGCTAGGGTTAGCGGGGGGGCGGCAGATACGCAGTATTTT.